This T cell receptor (beta chain) emerged from a study of blood T cell repertoires in COVID-19. In this sample, this clone turned up a few times. How the authors handled the data: Reference gene primer amplification in the assay estimated nucleated cell counts. Clones were read by immunoSEQ multiplex PCR, and TCRdb kept only the in-frame ones, dropping some. V, J and clone size were drawn from that table, and D and trimming were deduced from the DNA. The sample contains about 240,000 clones, roughly 83% of which appear only once. The CDR3 is 17 amino acids. Germline assignment: CDR1 SGHTA and CDR2 FQGNSA. The V segment lost 0 bases and the J segment 8 bases; nucleotides outside the gene matches: 11.

The sample was peripheral blood. This TCR derives from a man at least 80 years old with acute or convalescent COVID-19. This chain uses TRBV7-2 with TRBJ1-2, with 11 bases aligning to TRBD1. Here the CDR3 reads CASSLASRTGGNKGYTF. In DNA, the CDR3 is TGTGCCAGCAGCTTAGCGAGCCGGACAGGGGGCAATAAGGGCTACACCTTC.